What follows are 25 T cell receptor beta chains derived from one specimen sequenced in a study of metastatic and nonmetastatic thyroid tumors. TCRdb ran MiXCR on the PCR reads. Among about 16,000 clones listed, approximately 28% were seen once. Nobody among the patients had been given any treatment before thyroid surgery. The specimen was tumor tissue. These receptors were taken from a female donor with papillary thyroid cancer or a benign thyroid nodule (not recorded which). Some clones in this sample may be carry-over from other donors' samples.

This clone is deemed medium-sized. The V and J genes are TRBV27 and TRBJ1-2; D unclear. The CDR3 consists of 13 residues. In germline, CDR1 is MNHEY, CDR2 SMNVEV (reference sequence). The ends were cut back, 2 bases at V and 4 bases at J, with 8 bases in the middle. Here the CDR3 reads CASSLLGSYGYTF. CDR3 in DNA: TGTGCCAGCAGTTTACTGGGGTCCTATGGCTACACCTTC.

The rearrangement joins TRBV30 to TRBJ2-2, with a tentative D call TRBD2 (6 bases). Trimming took 4 bases from V and 6 from J, leaving 12 bases between them. The germline CDR1 and CDR2 sequences are GTSNPN and SVGIG (reference sequence). This CDR3 spans 13 amino acids. CDR3 in DNA: TGTGCCTGGAATGCGAGGGAGGCCGGGGAGCTGTTTTTT. Protein sequence: CAWNAREAGELFF.

This clone is judged medium-sized. This chain connects TRBV6-1 to TRBJ1-2, with TRBD1 identical over 8 bases. Germline CDR1 reads MNHNS; CDR2 reads SASEGT. Losses at the gene ends were 7 bases for V and 4 bases for J; bases not matched to a gene: 14. The CDR3 has 16 residues. The CDR3: CASNPHPGQVIYGYTF. The DNA of the CDR3 is TGTGCCAGCAACCCTCACCCGGGACAGGTGATCTATGGCTACACCTTC.

Within the sample, this clone is large (0.1 to 1%). This chain uses TRBV7-9 with TRBJ2-1; 10 bases are shared with TRBD1. CDR1 is SEHNR, CDR2 FQNEAQ, per germline (reference sequence). Trimming cost V 6 bases and J 5 bases; bases outside gene matches: 7. There are 15 residues in the CDR3. The CDR3 DNA reads as TGTGCCAGCAGTTTCAGACAGGGGGCCAACAATGAGCAGTTCTTC. It encodes CASSFRQGANNEQFF.

This clone was counted only a few times. The chain is built from TRBV28 and TRBJ1-2, with D tentatively TRBD1 (6 bases). Germline V lookup: CDR1 MDHEN, CDR2 SYDVKM. The CDR3 totals 18 residues. V lost 4 bases to trimming and J lost 0 bases, with 21 bases between them. DNA of the CDR3: TGTGCCAGCAGTTCCCTCGGCGACAGGACCACCTCTAACTATGGCTACACCTTC. The encoded protein is CASSSLGDRTTSNYGYTF.

This clone has more than one count but fewer than ten. The chain carries TRBV7-2 and TRBJ1-5, with 9 bases that match TRBD1. Germline V gene data show CDR1 as SGHTA and CDR2 as FQGNSA. This CDR3 region has 15 residues. After removal of 4 bases from V and 4 bases from J, the junction contained 5 bases not matched to a gene. The CDR3 DNA follows: TGTGCCAGCAGCTCAGGGACAGGGTGGAATCAGCCCCAGCATTTT. The encoded protein is CASSSGTGWNQPQHF.

To note about this clone: The junction departs from the called germline gene at one end, perhaps through a read error. The chain is built from TRBV4-1 and TRBJ2-3; 9 bases match TRBD2. In germline, CDR1 is MGHRA, CDR2 YSYEKL. This CDR3 is 13 amino acids long. The CDR3 coding sequence is TGCTCCAGCAGGGCGGGAGGGTCAGATACGCAGTATTTT. This codes for CSSRAGGSDTQYF.

The chain couples TRBV6-2 or TRBV6-3 to TRBJ2-7, with D perhaps TRBD1 or TRBD2 (7 bases each). Deletions cut 5 bases from V and 0 bases from J, with 26 bases between. Germline-derived CDR1 and CDR2 are MNHEY and SVGEGT. The length of the CDR3 is 19 residues. The DNA for the CDR3 is TGTGCCAGCAGTCCTCTAGGACAGGCGGGAGAGTGGAGCTCCTACGAGCAGTACTTC. This codes for CASSPLGQAGEWSSYEQYF.

The table lists this clone with a few counts. The chain recombines TRBV15 with TRBJ2-7; the D call may be TRBD1 or TRBD2 (5 bases each). This CDR3 has 16 amino acids. V lost 3 bases and J 0 bases, leaving 15 bases between the germline ends. Germline lookup yields CDR1 LNHNV and CDR2 YYDKDF (reference sequence). CDR3 region: CATSSSTARGSYEQYF. The CDR3 bases are TGTGCCACCAGCAGCAGTACAGCGAGGGGCTCCTACGAGCAGTACTTC.

This clone was counted only a few times. The V call is TRBV12-3 or TRBV12-4, the J call TRBJ1-2, with a tentative D call TRBD1 (5 bases). The V end was cut by 6 bases, the J end by 2 bases, with 13 bases between. The CDR3 sequence is 14 residues long. CDR3 amino acids: CASSPGTSNYGYTF. CDR3 sequence (DNA): TGTGCCAGCAGCCCAGGGACCTCAAACTATGGCTACACCTTC.

This clone was counted many times. The chain joins TRBV10-3 to TRBJ2-1; tentative D call: TRBD2 (6 bases). V gave up 0 bases and J gave up 7 bases, with 10 bases separating them. The CDR3 is 14 amino acids. Germline-derived CDR1 and CDR2 are ENHRY and SYGVKD. The DNA of the CDR3 is TGTGCCATCAGTGAGTCAAGGGCGGGGAATGAGCAGTTCTTC. Its protein is CAISESRAGNEQFF.

This clone showed up just a few times. V usage is TRBV6-2 or TRBV6-3 and J usage is TRBJ1-6; D is unclear. The CDR3 runs 12 residues. V dropped 1 base and J dropped 8 bases, with 3 bases sitting between them. CDR1 is MNHEY, CDR2 SVGEGT, per germline. The DNA of the CDR3 is TGTGCCAGCAGTTACTTTCATTCACCCCTCCACTTT. Its translation is CASSYFHSPLHF.

The V gene is TRBV4-3, the J gene TRBJ1-2; D unclear. Germline CDR1 LGHNA, CDR2 YSLEER. V was cut by 0 bases and J by 2 bases, with 10 bases left in between. The CDR3 contains 15 residues. CDR3: CASSQDPGRNYGYTF. CDR3 nucleotide sequence: TGCGCCAGCAGCCAAGATCCGGGTAGGAACTATGGCTACACCTTC.

This clone was seen a few times. V usage is TRBV29-1 and J usage is TRBJ1-1; 8 bases are shared with TRBD1. The germline gives CDR1 SQVTM, CDR2 ANQGSEA. The trim removed 6 bases at V and 5 bases at J, leaving 8 bases unmatched. The CDR3 loop spans 13 amino acids. CDR3 sequence: CSVAPDRDTEAFF. In DNA form, the CDR3 reads TGCAGCGTCGCTCCGGACAGGGATACTGAAGCTTTCTTT.

The rearrangement joins TRBV5-1 to TRBJ2-6; D uncertain. CDR1 SGHRS and CDR2 YFSETQ come from the germline V gene. The CDR3 extends over 14 amino acids. With 7 bases removed from V and 0 bases from J, the gap between germline ends came to 8 bases. CDR3 coding DNA: TGCGCCAGCGAAACAGTCTCTGGGGCCAACGTCCTGACTTTC. Translation: CASETVSGANVLTF.

This clone was found a few times. This sequence joins TRBV6-5 and TRBJ2-1, with 13 positions matching TRBD2. The CDR3 covers 17 residues. Germline CDR1 reads MNHEY; CDR2 reads SVGAGI. Germline trimming cut 6 bases from V and 7 bases from J; bases unmatched to any gene: 12. CDR3 in amino acids: CASSPTQLAGGPNEQFF. Here the CDR3 DNA reads TGTGCCAGCAGCCCTACCCAACTAGCGGGAGGGCCTAATGAGCAGTTCTTC.

On this clone: At one end, the junction sequence differs from germline, possibly due to a read error. The CDR3 DNA reads as TGCAGCGCTAGAGCGGAGACTAGCGGGAGTGCTTACAATGAGCAGTTCTTC. As protein: CSARAETSGSAYNEQFF. V is TRBV20-1 and J is TRBJ2-1; 12 bases are a match to TRBD2. This CDR3 is built from 17 residues. Germline CDR1 DFQATT, CDR2 SNEGSKA (reference sequence).

A few counts support this clone. This clone may be a read error of a much larger clone one base away. The chain joins TRBV29-1 to TRBJ2-3; 8 nucleotides line up with TRBD1. This CDR3 has 15 amino acids. The germline V gene has CDR1 SQVTM and CDR2 ANQGSEA. The CDR3 DNA sequence: TGCAGCGTTGACTTACAGGGGGGCCCCACATATACGCAGTATTTT. It encodes CSVDLQGGPTYTQYF.

The chain carries TRBV13 and TRBJ2-7; 8 bases fit TRBD1. V lost 1 base to trimming and J lost 0 bases; unmatched junction nucleotides: 2. The germline CDR1 and CDR2 sequences are PRHDT and FYEKMQ (reference sequence). The CDR3 runs to 15 residues. CDR3: CASSLVRGLSYEQYF. The CDR3 region has the DNA TGTGCCAGCAGCTTAGTCAGGGGGCTCTCCTACGAGCAGTACTTC.

The table lists this clone with a few counts. Germline is not matched at one junction end, which may reflect a read error. This chain uses TRBV28 with TRBJ2-2, with D possibly matching TRBD2 (5 bases). The CDR3 is 16 amino acids. CDR1 is MDHEN and CDR2 is SYDVKM in the germline V gene. CDR3 in DNA: TGTGCCAGCAGTTTAGTGACATGCCGAGGGTTCGGGGAGCTGGTTTTT. Translated, it gives CASSLVTCRGFGELVF.

This clone was picked up a small number of times. The DNA of the CDR3 is TGTGCCAGCAGCCTTACTAGCGGTTCCAGAGAGACCCAGTACTTC. This encodes CASSLTSGSRETQYF. J is TRBJ2-5 and V is TRBV27; TRBD2 matches 8 bases. V was clipped by 6 bases and J by 4 bases; unmatched bases: 10. Germline CDR1 and CDR2: MNHEY and SMNVEV (reference sequence). The CDR3 covers 15 residues.

In the case of this clone: This clone may be a read error of a much larger clone one base away. This chain connects TRBV12-3 or TRBV12-4 to TRBJ1-1, with TRBD1 matching over 7 bases. The CDR3 consists of 11 residues. V shed 4 bases, J shed 7 bases, and the junction held 0 bases outside the gene matches. DNA for the CDR3: TGTGCCAGCAGTTACAGGGGTGAAGCTTTCTTT. It translates to CASSYRGEAFF.

In DNA, the CDR3 is TGCGCCAGCAGTGCCGGGATGAACACTGAAGCTTTCTTT. Protein sequence: CASSAGMNTEAFF. The chain employs TRBV5-1 and TRBJ1-1, with D hard to call. Germline V gene sequence: CDR1 SGHRS, CDR2 YFSETQ. V shed 5 bases and J shed 0 bases, with 8 bases lying between them. This CDR3 has 13 residues.

This clone was detected many times. The genes are TRBV6-2 or TRBV6-3 and TRBJ1-3, with D perhaps matching TRBD1 (6 bases). CDR1 and CDR2 (germline): MNHEY, SVGEGT. The CDR3 is 20 amino acids. V dropped 8 bases and J dropped 0 bases, with 29 bases sitting between them. The DNA of the CDR3 is TGTGCCAGCGGGGGGCCTGGAGGAGGCCCCGAGTTAAGCTCTGGAAACACCATATATTTT. Translation: CASGGPGGGPELSSGNTIYF.

The chain couples TRBV11-2 to TRBJ2-1; 8 bases agree with TRBD2. The V gene's germline CDR1 is SGHAT and CDR2 FQNNGV. This CDR3 is built from 17 residues. V trimming: 3 bases; J trimming: 1 base; junction bases outside the gene matches: 8. CDR3 sequence (DNA): TGTGCCAGCAGCTTGGGACTAGATAAACGATCCTACAATGAGCAGTTCTTC. Its translation is CASSLGLDKRSYNEQFF.